This T cell receptor (beta chain) stems from a study of T-cell reconstitution after alpha-beta-depleted transplantation in children (dated by TCRdb to 2016 to 2017). Study-wide context: Using TCR repertoire profiling, the study followed T-cell immune reconstitution in a quantitative way in children after TCRalphabeta/CD19-depleted allogeneic hematopoietic cell transplantation.

In its sample, this clonotype was seen many times. Its cognate antigen has yet to be identified. Base-call qualities are not available, and no considerably larger clone is one nucleotide away. The meaning of the sample's treatment or condition label: allogeneic hematopoietic cell transplantation with graft depleted of TCRalphabeta T cells and CD19 B cells. TCRalphabeta/CD19-depleted allogeneic hematopoietic cell grafts were given to the transplant recipients, all of whom were children. Beyond this particular receptor, the publication reports: The apparently early recovery of alphabetaT-cell counts about two months after transplant reportedly depended on only several hundred rapidly expanded clones that came from non-depleted graft cells. In some patients, high TCRbeta diversity at day 60 was attributed to recipient T cells and intrathymic progenitors that had survived conditioning. Hyperexpanded clone frequencies declined over subsequent months; after one year, T-cell counts and TCRbeta diversity were mostly attributed to newly produced T cells.

Receptor libraries were prepared by PCR. The listed sequencing device is Illumina HiSeq 2500. TCR library preparation used molecular barcoding, with unique molecular identifiers applied to normalize quantification of the TCRbeta repertoire. TCRdb redid the processing of the public reads, applying fastp at Q25 and MiXCR, and retained in-frame beta chains. Records with the same CDR3 protein are collapsed into one entry carrying the most frequent genes and DNA. This sample holds some 220,000 distinct CDR3 sequences; approximately 10% were observed only once. The top ten clones comprise roughly 27% of the sample. This specimen was PBMCs, taken before TCRalphabeta/CD19-depleted stem cell transplant. The source is a child younger than two with acute myeloid leukemia, due to receive a stem cell transplant.

The CDR3 protein: CASSLQGGEAFF. In nucleotide form, the sequence is TGCGCCAGCAGCTTACAGGGAGGTGAAGCTTTCTTT. The rearrangement combines TRBV5-1 with TRBJ1-1, with TRBD1 tentatively as D gene (6 bases match). Looking up the germline V gene yields CDR1 SGHRS and CDR2 YFSETQ. There are 12 amino acids in the CDR3, from cysteine to phenylalanine inclusive. The only DNA kept is the CDR3, 36 bases in frame from the first base. V drops 2 bases and J drops 7 bases, leaving 9 bases in between.